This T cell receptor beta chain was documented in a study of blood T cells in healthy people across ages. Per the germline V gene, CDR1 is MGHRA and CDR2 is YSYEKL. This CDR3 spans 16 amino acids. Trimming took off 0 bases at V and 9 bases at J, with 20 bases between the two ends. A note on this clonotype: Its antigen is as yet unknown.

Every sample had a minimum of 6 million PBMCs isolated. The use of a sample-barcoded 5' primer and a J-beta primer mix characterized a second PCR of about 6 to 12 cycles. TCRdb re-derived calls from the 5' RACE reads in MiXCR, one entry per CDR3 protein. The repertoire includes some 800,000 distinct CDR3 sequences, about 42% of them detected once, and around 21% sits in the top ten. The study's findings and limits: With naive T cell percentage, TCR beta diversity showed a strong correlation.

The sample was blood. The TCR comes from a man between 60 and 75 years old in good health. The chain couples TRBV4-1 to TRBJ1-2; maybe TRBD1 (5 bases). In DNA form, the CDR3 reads TGCGCCAGCAGCCAAGATTTTCTAGGGGCGAAAGATAGCTACACCTTC. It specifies CASSQDFLGAKDSYTF.